This TCR beta chain came from a study of beta chain features in type 1 diabetes (dated by TCRdb to 2016 to 2019). Context from the whole study: Mean age, gender distribution, total cell number and subset yield did not differ between patients and healthy donors. The study compared the TCRB repertoires of sorted circulating CD4+ T cell subsets in recently diagnosed type 1 diabetes patients with those in matched healthy donors. Regulatory and stem cell-like memory subsets were obtained from only 8 patients and about 8 healthy donors, while naive and central memory subsets were obtained from all 30 or so donors. Across all samples, 107,917,701 sorted cells were examined, and cell number per subset correlated strongly with RNA yield. The full study reports these points: Because cDNA rather than genomic DNA was sequenced, highly expressing activated cells could have been over-represented, although no difference in activation and CD3 levels was found between groups. Because the HLA sub-analyses included only small numbers of individuals, any influence of HLA type on TCRB rearrangement was left unresolved. The naive, central memory and regulatory TCRB repertoires appeared to resemble one another more closely among patients than among healthy donors. At VDJ recombination sites, type 1 diabetes patients had fewer insertions and more deleted nucleotides, which implies abnormalities in thymic rearrangement. Type 1 diabetes patients showed a moderate but significant shortening of TCRB CDR3 length in all four CD4+ subsets. PCR might favor shorter templates, but patient and control samples were amplified and corrected together, so any skew would affect both groups equally.

Compared with germline, V lacks 5 bases and J lacks 8 bases; bases without a gene match: 7. Counted from cysteine to phenylalanine, this CDR3 has 14 amino acids. Of all the DNA, just the CDR3 is kept, 42 bases in frame from base 1. As encoded in the germline V gene (reference sequence), CDR1 is SEHNR while CDR2 is FQNEAQ. As for this clone: The antigen it recognizes is unknown. Base qualities are not at hand, and no much larger clone is one base apart.

A single peripheral blood draw of around 0.11 L on average was collected from each donor into heparinised tubes. Using a panel that included CD45RO, CCR7, CD25, CD127, CD95 and CD27, naive, central memory, regulatory and stem cell-like memory CD4+ T cells were sorted on a BD FACSAria II. A purity above 98% was achieved for all sorted populations. Right away, PBMCs were isolated by Lymphoprep density gradient centrifugation and were stained directly, with no culture step. Samples were stained and sorted in pairs, with one healthy donor and one patient per experiment, so that batch effects were minimized. The entire amount of isolated RNA was reverse transcribed using the High Capacity cDNA Reverse Transcription Kit, so the sequenced TCRB transcripts were expressed ones. Deep immunoSEQ sequencing was performed on naive, central memory and regulatory T cell samples, with an average of roughly 3.6 million total reads per sample. Sorted cells were lysed in RLT buffer, and RNA was extracted using DNase-treated RNeasy Micro or Mini kits according to cell number. To prevent cross-contamination, every cell subset was processed on its own, while patient and healthy donor samples were processed together. TCRB sequences were amplified from cDNA with the immunoSEQ multiplex PCR, producing 87-bp fragments spanning the CDR3 region. Sequencing of the amplicons was performed on the Illumina HiSeq platform. As for the original processing: Synthetic template baselines were used to correct PCR bias computationally, reads within Hamming distance 2 were collapsed together, and singletons that could not be merged were discarded. Reads were aligned to IMGT to assign V, D and J genes, CDR3 length, and insertions or deletions at six rearrangement sites. Within each subset, clonotype counts were normalized to the number of sorted cells before true diversity and Gini coefficients were calculated with the tcR R package. The overlap coefficient, calculated on TCRB nucleotide sequences, was used to quantify repertoire sharing. Here the immuneACCESS table is served through TCRdb, limited to in-frame sequences with V and J called. Missing clones are a known gap in these copies; in checked studies unresolved V genes cover under half, and the rest lacks a known reason. V and J calls and clone size are as listed in that table; D and trimming were resolved from the DNA. This sample holds about 320,000 clones; 14% were observed only once. The top ten clones comprise more than 6.5% of the sample.

Material: central memory CD4+ T cells from blood. The sequence derives from a young man in good health. This chain joins TRBV7-9 to TRBJ1-4; TRBD1 fits 8 bases in the junction. The CDR3 region has the sequence CASSLRGLGEKLFF. The nucleotide sequence reads as follows: TGTGCCAGCAGCCTCAGGGGGCTTGGAGAAAAACTGTTTTTT. Reference TRBV7-9 and TRBJ1-4 genes cover what lies past the CDR3, so the full variable domain is DTGVSQNPRHKITKRGQNVTFRCDPISEHNRLYWYRQTLGQGPEFLTYFQNEAQLEKSRLLSDRFSAERPKGSFSTLEIQRTEQGDSAMYLCASSLRGLGEKLFFGSGTQLSVL.